This T cell receptor (beta chain) was retrieved from a study of monozygotic twins with cystic fibrosis (dated by TCRdb to the early 2020s). A note on the overall study: Barcoded libraries were prepared with roughly 14 PCR cycles from roughly 2.8 micrograms of fragmented DNA. Twins were ranked among some 1,000 cohort participants for weight-for-height and FEVPerc (FEV1 disease centile) on the day of blood sampling. Ten female and six male twin pairs, aged roughly 2.0 to 40 years (median roughly 10 years) and mostly children and adolescents, were included in the cohort. To gauge how much genetics shapes V and J gene usage, the researchers compared TCR beta repertoires both within and across 16 monozygotic twin pairs who have cystic fibrosis. Data for three of the twin pairs had previously been reported in another context. Findings and caveats that apply to the study as a whole: Simpson clonality was generally low (median about 0.0095), suggesting a naive-dominated repertoire, with higher clonality in the most severely affected patients. Sharing of nucleotide-identical clonotypes was significantly greater within monozygotic CF twin pairs than between unrelated CF individuals (P = 0.000026, Mann-Whitney). The cohort was small, and the number of shared CDR3s showed no association with age, concordance or disease severity. V gene usage was most similar to the co-twin in 13 of 16 pairs, and J usage was most similar to the co-twin in 8 of 16 pairs, which suggests genetic constraints.

The germline V gene yields LGHNA for CDR1 and YSLEER for CDR2. After removal of 2 bases from V and 4 bases from J, the junction retains 7 bases not matched to a gene. From the cysteine up to the phenylalanine, the CDR3 has a length of 16 residues. Here the CDR3 DNA is all that survives: 48 bases in frame from base 1. The twin pairs came from the European Cystic Fibrosis Twin and Sibling Study Cohort, a cohort that recruited patients from 150 to 200 CF clinics across 14 European countries. Zygosity and CFTR genotype were confirmed in-house, and zygosity was tested by multiplex PCR of nine short tandem repeat loci. Peripheral blood was sampled from each twin, with clinical parameters recorded on the day of blood sampling. Genomic DNA was isolated from peripheral blood cells with phenol/chloroform and kept in TE buffer at 4 degrees C. TCR beta CDR3 regions were amplified by multiplex PCR with the immunoSEQ immune profiling system according to the manufacturer's instructions. Sequencing was performed on an Illumina NextSeq system. Concerning the study's data processing: Sequence data were processed on the immunoSEQ Analyzer platform, and clonality was calculated as the square root of Simpson's index of productive rearrangements. Similarity in V and J usage was quantified by Jensen-Shannon distance, and CDR3 generation probabilities were calculated with OLGA. The immuneACCESS database (August 2020) and VDJdb (December 2020) were searched for shared CDR3 sequences. Held by TCRdb, this immuneACCESS table contains in-frame sequences only and omits some clones. Under half of the omission traces to an unresolved V gene where checked; the cause of the rest is unknown. V, J and clone size were drawn from that table, and D and trimming were deduced from the DNA. Here the sample has roughly 20,000 clones; more than 80% occur a single time. Jointly, the top ten make up around 1.6% of the sample.

Points on this clone: Its antigen has not been determined. The input lacks base qualities; no much larger clone sits a single base away.

Here the chain combines TRBV4-3 and TRBJ1-3; the junction holds 8 bases that match TRBD1. The sequenced sample was blood. This sequence was found in a girl aged 2 to 9 with cystic fibrosis. The encoded CDR3 is CASSQLRQGAGNTIYF. The DNA sequence is as follows: TGCGCCAGCAGCCAACTCAGGCAGGGGGCGGGAAACACCATATATTTT.